The 30 T cell receptor beta chains presented below share a single source sample, sequenced in a study of T-cell reconstitution after alpha-beta-depleted transplantation in children (dated by TCRdb to 2016 to 2018). The label giving this sample's treatment or condition can be read as: allogeneic hematopoietic cell transplantation with graft depleted of TCRalphabeta T cells and CD19 B cells. Library construction relied on PCR. Sequencing instrument: Illumina HiSeq 2500. TCR library preparation used molecular barcoding, with unique molecular identifiers applied to normalize quantification of the TCRbeta repertoire. TCRdb redid the processing of the public reads, applying fastp at Q25 and MiXCR, and retained in-frame beta chains. Each record represents a unique CDR3 protein, reported with the most common genes and DNA among its rows. The sample table holds roughly 350,000 distinct CDR3 sequences, of which around 15% were seen once. Of the sample, roughly 40% is held by the ten largest clones.

The input for sequencing was PBMCs, mostly from graft donor cells, taken 360 days after TCRalphabeta/CD19-depleted stem cell transplant. Every receptor here comes from a male patient between 2 and 10 years old who had a stem cell transplant for acute lymphoblastic leukemia, so the T cells may come from the graft donor.

The chain carries TRBV6-1 and TRBJ2-5; 8 nucleotides match TRBD2. CDR1 and CDR2 (germline): MNHNS, SASEGT. The CDR3 is made up of 17 amino acids. The V and J ends lost 5 bases and 1 base, in that order; junction bases with no gene match: 12. The CDR3 here is CASSPGTSLHFQETQYF. The CDR3 DNA sequence: TGTGCCAGCAGTCCCGGGACTAGTCTACATTTCCAAGAGACCCAGTACTTC.

This clonotype was seen a few times. J is TRBJ1-2 and V is TRBV7-9; 7 nucleotides match TRBD1. The CDR3 has 14 amino acids. V was pared by 5 bases and J by 1 base, with 4 bases of the junction left unmatched. Germline CDR1 is SEHNR and CDR2 is FQNEAQ (reference sequence). The CDR3 DNA follows: TGTGCCAGCAGCCTTAGGGACAGTAACTATGGCTACACCTTC. Protein sequence: CASSLRDSNYGYTF. Full variable domain (outside the CDR3, taken from reference TRBV7-9 and TRBJ1-2): DTGVSQNPRHKITKRGQNVTFRCDPISEHNRLYWYRQTLGQGPEFLTYFQNEAQLEKSRLLSDRFSAERPKGSFSTLEIQRTEQGDSAMYLCASSLRDSNYGYTFGSGTRLTVV.

This clonotype was seen many times. CDR3 in DNA: TGCGCCAGCAGCTTATTCGGACAGGGGGCTGTAAACTATGGCTACACCTTC. Residues: CASSLFGQGAVNYGYTF. The chain is built from TRBV5-1 and TRBJ1-2; 11 positions agree with TRBD1. The trim removed 2 bases at V and 2 bases at J, leaving 8 bases unmatched. Germline CDR1 is SGHRS and CDR2 is YFSETQ. The CDR3 sequence is 17 residues long.

The rearrangement links TRBV29-1 to TRBJ2-5; D is possibly TRBD1 (6 bases). The V gene lost 4 bases and the J gene lost 4 bases, with 13 bases spanning the gap. This CDR3 spans 13 amino acids. Germline CDR1 is SQVTM and CDR2 is ANQGSEA. CDR3 sequence reads: CSVGYRVSETQYF. The CDR3 nucleotides read TGCAGCGTTGGCTACAGGGTTTCAGAGACCCAGTACTTC. Complete variable domain (other parts from reference TRBV29-1 and TRBJ2-5): SAVISQKPSRDICQRGTSLTIQCQVDSQVTMMFWYRQQPGQSLTLIATANQGSEATYESGFVIDKFPISRPNLTFSTLTVSNMSPEDSSIYLCSVGYRVSETQYFGPGTRLLVL.

This chain joins TRBV7-3 and TRBJ1-2; D uncertain. The CDR3 runs to 13 residues. The ends were cut back, 6 bases at V and 4 bases at J, with 12 bases in the middle. Germline V gives CDR1 SGHTA, CDR2 FQGTGA. CDR3 DNA sequence: TGTGCCAGCAGTCGCGAGCGCGGCTATGGCTACACCTTC. Amino acids: CASSRERGYGYTF.

At least ten counts were recorded for this clonotype. The rearrangement uses TRBV20-1 and TRBJ2-5; 8 nucleotides line up with TRBD2. The germline V gene has CDR1 DFQATT and CDR2 SNEGSKA (reference sequence). The CDR3 runs 15 residues. The junction had 10 bases not matched to a gene; V was cut back by 3 bases and J by 4 bases. The CDR3 is CSARNRASGRETQYF. DNA for the CDR3: TGCAGTGCTAGGAATCGGGCTAGCGGGCGAGAGACCCAGTACTTC.

CDR3 sequence (DNA): TGTGCCAGCAGCGGGACTAGCGGGAGCCAAGAGACCCAGTACTTC. Encoded protein: CASSGTSGSQETQYF. V gene TRBV12-3 or TRBV12-4 combines with J gene TRBJ2-5, with TRBD2 matching 14 bases. The CDR3 spans 15 residues. V gave up 6 bases and J gave up 1 base; unmatched junction bases: 1.

Details on this clonotype: Germline is not matched at one junction end, which may reflect a read error. The rearrangement joins TRBV9 to TRBJ2-1; D is perhaps TRBD1 (7 bases). The CDR3 totals 13 residues. Per germline, CDR1 SGDLS and CDR2 YYNGEE. The CDR3 DNA is TGTGCCAGCAGCGCCCTGTGGGGGGACAGCCCTGTTTTC. Residues: CASSALWGDSPVF.

This clonotype has a handful of counts. The chain uses TRBV7-8 and TRBJ2-7, with D perhaps TRBD2 (5 bases). Germline V CDR1 and CDR2: SGHVS, FQNEAQ. The CDR3 loop spans 13 amino acids. Trimming cost V 8 bases and J 1 base, with 12 bases left between them. This CDR3 is CASLRSGSYEQYF. Written as DNA, the CDR3 is TGTGCCAGCTTAAGGTCGGGGTCCTACGAGCAGTACTTC.

At least ten counts were recorded for this clonotype. The chain employs TRBV7-2 and TRBJ2-5; 8 bases line up with TRBD2. The length of the CDR3 is 13 residues. From germline, CDR1 is SGHTA and CDR2 FQGNSA. Germline trimming cut 2 bases from V and 4 bases from J; bases unmatched to any gene: 0. The CDR3 reads CASSLLAGETQYF. For the CDR3, the DNA is TGTGCCAGCAGCTTACTAGCGGGAGAGACCCAGTACTTC.

This clonotype has just a few counts. The gene calls are TRBV28 and TRBJ1-3, with D tentatively TRBD1 (5 bases). The V gene lost 3 bases and the J gene lost 0 bases, with 12 bases spanning the gap. Germline lookup yields CDR1 MDHEN and CDR2 SYDVKM. This CDR3 contains 16 residues. CDR3 in amino acids: CASSLGGLDSGNTIYF. The CDR3 DNA follows: TGTGCCAGCAGTTTGGGGGGTTTGGACTCTGGAAACACCATATATTTT.

V gene TRBV28 combines with J gene TRBJ1-5; TRBD1 aligns across 9 bases. The CDR3 is made up of 17 amino acids. The trim removed 7 bases at V and 5 bases at J, leaving 15 bases unmatched. The V gene's germline CDR1 is MDHEN and CDR2 SYDVKM. The CDR3 reads CASIGPGGTGFDQPQHF. In nucleotides, the CDR3 is TGTGCCAGCATAGGCCCCGGTGGGACAGGGTTCGATCAGCCCCAGCATTTT.

This clonotype has a count of ten or more. This chain links TRBV5-1 with TRBJ2-1, with TRBD2 identical over 8 bases. Germline V gene lookup returns CDR1 SGHRS and CDR2 YFSETQ. This CDR3 spans 17 amino acids. Trimming at V came to 0 bases and at J to 5 bases, leaving 10 bases not matched to a gene. Here the CDR3 DNA reads TGCGCCAGCAGCTTGGGTGGCCTACTAGCGGCGGACAATGAGCAGTTCTTC. Translated: CASSLGGLLAADNEQFF.

The chain has TRBV20-1 and TRBJ2-1; D possibly corresponds to TRBD1 (6 bases). The CDR3 is 12 amino acids. Trimming shortened V by 4 bases and J by 4 bases, and 8 bases separated the two germline ends. Germline V CDR1 and CDR2: DFQATT, SNEGSKA (reference sequence). CDR3 nucleotide sequence: TGCAGTGCTAAAGGGGGTTACAATGAGCAGTTCTTC. Its protein is CSAKGGYNEQFF.

About this clonotype: The CDR3 does not close with the conserved phenylalanine or tryptophan, likely indicating a read error. The rearrangement uses TRBV7-2 and TRBJ2-1, with D uncertain. The CDR3 is 15 amino acids. V was trimmed by 4 bases and J by 0 bases, leaving 10 bases between them. Germline loops: CDR1 SGHTA, CDR2 FQGNSA. CDR3 DNA: TGTGCCAGCAGCTCCGACCCTACCTCCTACAATGAGCAGTTCTGC. Protein sequence: CASSSDPTSYNEQFC.

This clonotype occurred a few times. The chain has TRBV10-3 and TRBJ2-2; 11 bases agree with TRBD2. CDR1 ENHRY and CDR2 SYGVKD come from the germline V gene. This CDR3 spans 19 amino acids. V gave up 7 bases and J gave up 2 bases; unmatched junction bases: 15. The CDR3 nucleotides read TGTGCCATCACCCCTACTAGCGGGAGAGGGGGGAACAACACCGGGGAGCTGTTTTTT. Translation gives CAITPTSGRGGNNTGELFF.

This clonotype was counted many times. The DNA of the CDR3 is TGTGCCAGCAGCTTACAGGGTAATGAAGCTTTCTTT. Translated: CASSLQGNEAFF. The chain recombines TRBV11-2 with TRBJ1-1; a weak D match, TRBD1 (5 bases). The CDR3 sequence is 12 residues long. Germline V CDR1 and CDR2: SGHAT, FQNNGV. Trimming stripped 2 bases from V and 7 bases from J, with 8 bases between.

Only a few counts were recorded for this clonotype. V gene TRBV30 combines with J gene TRBJ2-1, with D perhaps given as TRBD1 or TRBD2 (5 bases each). The germline gives CDR1 GTSNPN, CDR2 SVGIG (reference sequence). V lost 8 bases and J lost 7, with 15 bases in between. This CDR3 comprises 12 residues. The CDR3 is CAKTAAGNEQFF. DNA for the CDR3: TGTGCCAAAACAGCGGCAGGGAATGAGCAGTTCTTC.

V and J are TRBV27 and TRBJ2-1, with a weak D call TRBD1 (5 bases). The CDR3 loop spans 13 amino acids. V lost 8 bases to trimming and J lost 2 bases, with 10 bases between them. CDR1 is MNHEY, CDR2 SMNVEV, per germline (reference sequence). CDR3 nucleotides: TGTGCCAGCGGCCAGGACACCTACAATGAGCAGTTCTTC. Amino acids: CASGQDTYNEQFF.

This chain links TRBV3-1 with TRBJ2-3; tentative D call: TRBD1 (6 bases). The CDR3 contains 13 residues. From germline, CDR1 is LGHDT and CDR2 YNNKEL (reference sequence). V lost 1 base, J lost 5 bases, and 7 bases lay in between. In nucleotides, the CDR3 is TGTGCCAGCAGCCAAGTAGGGGGAGATACGCAGTATTTT. Translating it yields CASSQVGGDTQYF.

This clonotype appeared many times. The J gene is TRBJ1-1, the V gene TRBV5-1; D uncertain. Trimming cost V 0 bases and J 2 bases, with 5 bases left between them. This CDR3 is built from 13 residues. Germline V gene data show CDR1 as SGHRS and CDR2 as YFSETQ. The CDR3 reads CASSLDRNTEAFF. The CDR3 DNA is TGCGCCAGCAGCTTGGACAGAAACACTGAAGCTTTCTTT.

There are many counts of this clonotype. This chain uses TRBV7-6 with TRBJ2-5, with 7 bases fitting TRBD2. The CDR3 contains 14 residues. Per germline, CDR1 SGHVS and CDR2 FNYEAQ. The junction had 3 bases not matched to a gene; V was cut back by 5 bases and J by 0 bases. The CDR3 DNA is TGTGCCAGCAGCCCGGGACTAAACCAAGAGACCCAGTACTTC. Protein sequence: CASSPGLNQETQYF.

This clonotype turned up a few times. The V call is TRBV28, the J call TRBJ2-7; D not certain. This CDR3 is built from 16 residues. The V end was cut by 2 bases, the J end by 2 bases, with 16 bases between. Germline V gene data show CDR1 as MDHEN and CDR2 as SYDVKM. In DNA, the CDR3 is TGTGCCAGCAGTTTAACCGACCTCGTGGGCCCCTACGAGCAGTACTTC. It codes for CASSLTDLVGPYEQYF.

About this clonotype: A much larger clone lies a single base off, so this may be a read error. The chain employs TRBV28 and TRBJ2-7, with D maybe TRBD1 (5 bases). Trimming took 3 bases from V and 3 from J, leaving 12 bases between them. The CDR3 has 14 residues. The germline V gene encodes CDR1 MDHEN and CDR2 SYDVKM. CDR3 loop: CASSFAGQLYEQYF. CDR3 nucleotide sequence: TGTGCCAGCAGTTTCGCAGGGCAACTCTACGAGCAGTACTTC.

The chain recombines TRBV20-1 with TRBJ2-3; 8 nucleotides agree with TRBD1. With 4 bases clipped from V and 3 bases from J, the junction kept 12 bases outside the gene matches. The CDR3 contains 16 residues. Germline CDR1 is DFQATT and CDR2 is SNEGSKA (reference sequence). CDR3 nucleotides: TGCAGTGCTACACCTCCGGGACAGGCTATGACAGATACGCAGTATTTT. Encoded protein: CSATPPGQAMTDTQYF.

This clonotype has only a few counts. The J gene is TRBJ2-1, the V gene TRBV7-9; TRBD1 matches at 7 bases. The CDR3 length is 15 residues. Germline V CDR1 and CDR2: SEHNR, FQNEAQ (reference sequence). Trimming cost V 7 bases and J 5 bases; bases outside gene matches: 11. The CDR3 DNA is TGTGCCAGCACCAACTGGGGACAGCATAACAATGAGCAGTTCTTC. Translated, it gives CASTNWGQHNNEQFF.

The J gene is TRBJ2-1, the V gene TRBV4-2; 9 bases are a match to TRBD1. CDR1 is LGHNA and CDR2 is YNFKEQ in the germline V gene. The V gene end was trimmed by 0 bases and the J gene end by 2 bases; junction bases not matched to a gene: 14. This CDR3 contains 20 residues. The CDR3 reads CASSQDTLRTGEVPYNEQFF. The CDR3 coding sequence is TGTGCCAGCAGCCAAGATACCCTCCGGACAGGGGAAGTTCCCTACAATGAGCAGTTCTTC.

V and J are TRBV14 and TRBJ2-1; 7 bases are a match to TRBD2. Germline CDR1 reads SGHDN; CDR2 reads FVKESK. The ends lost 4 bases at V and 7 bases at J; junction bases unmatched: 16. The CDR3 runs to 17 residues. CDR3 sequence: CASSPSTSVRGWNEQFF. In DNA form, the CDR3 reads TGTGCCAGCAGCCCCAGCACTAGCGTGAGGGGTTGGAATGAGCAGTTCTTC. The whole variable domain, filled in from reference TRBV14 and TRBJ2-1, reads EAGVTQFPSHSVIEKGQTVTLRCDPISGHDNLYWYRRVMGKEIKFLLHFVKESKQDESGMPNNRFLAERTGGTYSTLKVQPAELEDSGVYFCASSPSTSVRGWNEQFFGPGTRLTVL.

The chain is built from TRBV10-3 and TRBJ2-3; D is unclear. CDR3 length equals 11 residues. In germline, CDR1 is ENHRY, CDR2 SYGVKD. Between the trimmed V and J ends, which lost 6 bases and 6 bases, there was a span of 7 bases. For the CDR3, the DNA is TGTGCCATCAGATCTGACGATACGCAGTATTTT. This codes for CAIRSDDTQYF.

This clonotype was found a few times. V and J are TRBV30 and TRBJ2-3; D possibly corresponds to TRBD2 (5 bases). This CDR3 is built from 13 residues. V lost 2 bases and J 6 bases, leaving 12 bases between the germline ends. Germline V lookup: CDR1 GTSNPN, CDR2 SVGIG (reference sequence). For the CDR3, the DNA is TGTGCCTGGAGTAGGTGGGAGAGGGATACGCAGTATTTT. The encoded protein is CAWSRWERDTQYF.